The 32 T cell receptor beta chains reported below all come from one sample, sequenced in a study of OX40 agonist ivuxolimab in advanced cancers. Only in-frame clones appear in the TCRdb table, and some are missing; sequencing was by immunoSEQ multiplex PCR. The data contain tens of thousands of clones, more than 75% of them singletons. Sequences were derived from CD4+ or CD8+ T cells sorted from blood, sampled in a trial of the OX40 agonist ivuxolimab. Receptor source: an adult with an advanced solid tumor such as melanoma, head and neck, liver or kidney cancer.

This chain connects TRBV5-4 to TRBJ1-2; D is unresolved. This CDR3 comprises 13 residues. Germline V gives CDR1 SGHNT, CDR2 YYREEE (reference sequence). V lost 0 bases and J 2 bases, leaving 5 bases between the germline ends. The CDR3 DNA reads TGTGCCAGCAGCTTGGGTCAGAACTATGGCTACACCTTC. Translation gives CASSLGQNYGYTF.

The CDR3 DNA is TGTGCCAGCAGCCTAAATCCGGGGGCATATGGCTACACCTTC. As protein: CASSLNPGAYGYTF. J is TRBJ1-2 and V is TRBV7-2; maybe TRBD1 (6 bases). The V and J ends lost 5 bases and 5 bases respectively, with 15 bases between them. CDR1 and CDR2 (germline): SGHTA, FQGNSA. The CDR3 loop spans 14 amino acids.

CDR3 amino acids: CASSNAHGGRDEQYV. DNA for the CDR3: TGTGCCAGCAGCAATGCCCATGGGGGCAGGGACGAGCAGTACGTC. This chain joins TRBV6-5 and TRBJ2-7; TRBD1 is a possible D gene (6 bases). V lost 6 bases and J 5 bases, leaving 20 bases between the germline ends. The CDR3 consists of 15 residues. Per the germline V gene, CDR1 is MNHEY and CDR2 is SVGAGI.

The gene calls are TRBV11-1 and TRBJ2-1, with 12 bases that match TRBD1. V was pared by 4 bases and J by 6 bases, with 4 bases of the junction left unmatched. The germline gives CDR1 SGHAT, CDR2 FQDESV (reference sequence). This CDR3 has 15 amino acids. Here the CDR3 reads CASSSGTGGVNEQFF. In DNA, the CDR3 is TGTGCCAGCAGCTCCGGGACAGGGGGCGTCAATGAGCAGTTCTTC. Variable domain in full (rest from reference TRBV11-1 and TRBJ2-1): EAEVAQSPRYKITEKSQAVAFWCDPISGHATLYWYRQILGQGPELLVQFQDESVVDDSQLPKDRFSAERLKGVDSTLKIQPAELGDSAMYLCASSSGTGGVNEQFFGPGTRLTVL.

This chain links TRBV6-6 with TRBJ2-7, with D hard to call. There are 12 residues in the CDR3. CDR1 MNHNY and CDR2 SVGAGI come from the germline V gene (reference sequence). V gave up 6 bases and J gave up 5 bases, with 11 bases separating them. CDR3 coding DNA: TGTGCCAGCAGCTTCCTGGGTGACGAGCAGTACTTC. Residues: CASSFLGDEQYF.

The chain employs TRBV16 and TRBJ1-5, with a possible D match to TRBD1 (6 bases). The germline CDR1 and CDR2 sequences are KGHSY and FQNENV. CDR3 length: 13 residues. The V and J ends lost 5 bases and 5 bases respectively, with 10 bases between them. Here the CDR3 reads CASSADSHQPQHF. The CDR3 DNA reads TGTGCCAGCAGCGCGGACAGCCATCAGCCCCAGCATTTT.

The genes are TRBV30 and TRBJ2-7; 8 bases align to TRBD1. The CDR3 extends over 12 amino acids. The germline V gene encodes CDR1 GTSNPN and CDR2 SVGIG (reference sequence). V was clipped by 1 base and J by 5 bases; unmatched bases: 1. CDR3 sequence (DNA): TGTGCCTGGAGTGACAGGGGGAACGAGCAGTACTTC. Translating it yields CAWSDRGNEQYF.

This chain connects TRBV10-3 to TRBJ2-5; perhaps TRBD1 as D (5 bases). The CDR3 has 15 residues. V was trimmed by 4 bases and J by 3 bases, leaving 15 bases between them. The germline V gene encodes CDR1 ENHRY and CDR2 SYGVKD. The CDR3 DNA reads TGTGCCATCAGTGCGGGCAGGGCTGGGGAAGAGACCCAGTACTTC. This gives the protein CAISAGRAGEETQYF.

This chain joins TRBV7-3 and TRBJ2-3; D is unclear. CDR1 is SGHTA and CDR2 is FQGTGA in the germline V gene. The V end lost 4 bases, the J end lost 2 bases, and 7 bases lay between the germline ends. The CDR3 is 13 amino acids. CDR3 in DNA: TGTGCCAGCAGCTCACGGCCCACAGATACGCAGTATTTT. It yields the protein CASSSRPTDTQYF.

The CDR3 region is CASSRGGDTQYF. The CDR3 DNA follows: TGTGCCAGCAGTCGCGGAGGGGATACGCAGTATTTT. V usage is TRBV11-3 and J usage is TRBJ2-3; TRBD2 might be the D (6 bases). This CDR3 has 12 amino acids. Germline CDR1 reads SGHNT; CDR2 reads YENEEA. V lost 6 bases to trimming and J lost 6 bases, with 10 bases between them.

The chain couples TRBV11-2 to TRBJ1-2, with a weak D call TRBD1 (5 bases). CDR1 is SGHAT, CDR2 FQNNGV, per germline. Deletions cut 5 bases from V and 8 bases from J, with 18 bases between. The CDR3 length is 14 residues. The CDR3 nucleotides are TGTGCCAGCAGCCCACTTCTGCAGGGAGGGGGCTACACCTTC. Its protein product is CASSPLLQGGGYTF.

The chain combines TRBV11-1 with TRBJ2-3; 8 bases line up with TRBD1. The V gene end was trimmed by 5 bases and the J gene end by 0 bases; junction bases not matched to a gene: 4. This CDR3 is 15 amino acids long. Germline CDR1 SGHAT, CDR2 FQDESV (reference sequence). This chain's CDR3 is CASSPGQVSTDTQYF. CDR3 nucleotide sequence: TGTGCCAGCAGCCCGGGACAGGTTAGCACAGATACGCAGTATTTT.

This sequence joins TRBV5-1 and TRBJ2-5; possibly TRBD2 for D (6 bases). The V end lost 0 bases, the J end lost 1 base, and 7 bases lay between the germline ends. This CDR3 contains 14 residues. Germline CDR1 reads SGHRS; CDR2 reads YFSETQ. CDR3 protein: CASSLGLVQETQYF. The CDR3 region has the DNA TGCGCCAGCAGCTTGGGACTAGTCCAAGAGACCCAGTACTTC.

The rearrangement links TRBV9 to TRBJ2-6; D is tentatively TRBD1 or TRBD2 (6 bases each). CDR1 and CDR2 (germline): SGDLS, YYNGEE. The CDR3 sequence is 14 residues long. The V and J ends lost 6 bases and 4 bases respectively, with 11 bases between them. CDR3 protein: CASNRGPGANVLTF. CDR3 coding DNA: TGTGCCAGCAACCGGGGGCCAGGGGCCAACGTCCTGACTTTC.

V is TRBV6-6 and J is TRBJ2-3; no clear D. CDR1 is MNHNY, CDR2 SVGAGI, per germline (reference sequence). The CDR3 has 12 residues. V was pared by 3 bases and J by 4 bases, with 5 bases between. CDR3 nucleotide sequence: TGTGCCAGCAGTTATTTGGCAGATACGCAGTATTTT. Translation: CASSYLADTQYF.

The chain joins TRBV11-3 to TRBJ2-2; weak D call: TRBD2 (6 bases). Germline assignment: CDR1 SGHNT and CDR2 YENEEA. This CDR3 spans 17 amino acids. V was shortened by 0 bases and J by 0 bases, with 11 bases between the two germline ends. The CDR3 is CASSLDVWGANTGELFF. CDR3 coding DNA: TGTGCCAGCAGCTTAGATGTCTGGGGGGCGAACACCGGGGAGCTGTTTTTT.

Here the CDR3 reads CASSVQTGDMDIQYF. The CDR3, as DNA: TGTGCCAGCAGCGTACAGACAGGGGATATGGACATTCAGTACTTC. The chain links TRBV7-2 to TRBJ2-4, with TRBD1 matching 8 bases. Germline V lookup: CDR1 SGHTA, CDR2 FQGNSA. V lost 5 bases to trimming and J lost 8 bases; unmatched junction nucleotides: 11. The CDR3 loop spans 15 amino acids.

This sequence joins TRBV10-3 and TRBJ1-2; 10 nucleotides align to TRBD1. The CDR3 has 14 amino acids. Germline values: CDR1 ENHRY, CDR2 SYGVKD. V gave up 7 bases and J gave up 3 bases; unmatched junction bases: 5. In DNA, the CDR3 is TGTGCCATCACTTCGGACAGGGGGGACTATGGCTACACCTTC. It codes for CAITSDRGDYGYTF.

The chain recombines TRBV7-9 with TRBJ2-1; tentatively, D is TRBD1 (5 bases). Germline V gene data show CDR1 as SEHNR and CDR2 as FQNEAQ (reference sequence). V was pared by 5 bases and J by 3 bases, with 14 bases between. This CDR3 has 15 amino acids. The CDR3 here is CASSAKGAYYNEQFF. The CDR3 nucleotides are TGTGCCAGCAGCGCCAAAGGGGCATACTACAATGAGCAGTTCTTC.

This chain uses TRBV30 with TRBJ2-1; TRBD2 matches at 7 bases. This CDR3 is built from 15 residues. V shed 1 base and J 5 bases; nucleotides not matched to a gene: 8. CDR1 is GTSNPN and CDR2 is SVGIG in the germline V gene (reference sequence). The CDR3 DNA is TGTGCCTGGAGTGGTTCGGCGGGGGTGAACAATGAGCAGTTCTTC. It encodes CAWSGSAGVNNEQFF.

V gene TRBV6-5 combines with J gene TRBJ1-3; the D is unclear. The CDR3 sequence is 15 residues long. Germline values: CDR1 MNHEY, CDR2 SVGAGI. V was pared by 1 base and J by 0 bases, with 7 bases between. CDR3 residues: CASSYFRSSGNTIYF. CDR3 bases: TGTGCCAGCAGTTACTTCCGGAGCTCTGGAAACACCATATATTTT.

The chain's CDR3 is CASSGGALSTDTQYF. The DNA for the CDR3 is TGCGCCAGCAGCGGTGGGGCACTAAGCACAGATACGCAGTATTTT. The genes are TRBV5-1 and TRBJ2-3, with TRBD1 as a possible D gene (5 bases). The V and J ends lost 4 bases and 0 bases respectively, with 12 bases between them. This CDR3 comprises 15 residues. Germline CDR1 and CDR2: SGHRS and YFSETQ.

The rearrangement uses TRBV27 and TRBJ1-1; weak D call: TRBD1 (6 bases). Per germline, CDR1 MNHEY and CDR2 SMNVEV (reference sequence). The CDR3 sequence is 14 residues long. Trimming removed 9 bases at V and 0 bases at J, with 14 bases between. CDR3 bases: TGTGCCAGTACCGGCGGACAGTTGAACACTGAAGCTTTCTTT. Protein sequence: CASTGGQLNTEAFF.

The chain couples TRBV6-5 to TRBJ1-6; TRBD1 matches at 7 bases. This CDR3 region has 15 residues. CDR1 and CDR2 (germline): MNHEY, SVGAGI. J was trimmed by 5 bases and V by 5 bases; bases with no gene match: 6. CDR3 DNA: TGTGCCAGCAGTCGACAGGGATTGGATAATTCACCCCTCCACTTT. Translation: CASSRQGLDNSPLHF.

The chain employs TRBV7-2 and TRBJ2-7; D is perhaps TRBD1 (5 bases). V was shortened by 3 bases and J by 6 bases, with 9 bases between the two germline ends. The CDR3 runs 12 residues. Germline assignment: CDR1 SGHTA and CDR2 FQGNSA. In nucleotides, the CDR3 is TGTGCCAGCAGCTTTTCAGGGCTCGAGCAGTACGTC. Amino acid sequence: CASSFSGLEQYV.

The rearrangement joins TRBV28 to TRBJ2-3; D not resolved. The CDR3 runs to 10 residues. Trimming cost V 6 bases and J 9 bases, with 7 bases left between them. The germline V gene encodes CDR1 MDHEN and CDR2 SYDVKM. The CDR3 loop is CASSERTQYF. The CDR3, as DNA: TGTGCCAGCAGCGAGAGGACGCAGTATTTT.

This clone was seen a few times. CDR3 DNA: TGTGCCAGCAGCTTGTCGATCAGCGGGGGATACTCCTACGAGCAGTACTTC. It encodes CASSLSISGGYSYEQYF. The chain joins TRBV7-6 to TRBJ2-7, with TRBD2 identical over 8 bases. Losses at the gene ends were 3 bases for V and 0 bases for J; bases not matched to a gene: 10. This CDR3 has 17 amino acids. Germline V CDR1 and CDR2: SGHVS, FNYEAQ.

The V gene is TRBV4-3, the J gene TRBJ1-4; D unclear. V lost 0 bases and J lost 3, with 11 bases in between. The CDR3 length is 16 residues. Germline lookup yields CDR1 LGHNA and CDR2 YSLEER. CDR3 sequence reads: CASSQDVWSANEKLFF. CDR3 in DNA: TGCGCCAGCAGCCAAGATGTTTGGTCCGCTAATGAAAAACTGTTTTTT.

The chain is built from TRBV5-5 and TRBJ2-1, with 8 bases lining up with TRBD1. Per the germline V gene, CDR1 is SGHKS and CDR2 is YYEKEE (reference sequence). The CDR3 is 15 amino acids. V gave up 3 bases and J gave up 0 bases; unmatched junction bases: 2. The CDR3 DNA reads as TGTGCCAGCAGCTGGACAGGGAGCTCCTACAATGAGCAGTTCTTC. The encoded protein is CASSWTGSSYNEQFF.

J is TRBJ1-1 and V is TRBV28; maybe TRBD1 (5 bases). This CDR3 spans 13 amino acids. The germline V gene has CDR1 MDHEN and CDR2 SYDVKM. With 7 bases removed from V and 6 bases from J, the gap between germline ends came to 15 bases. In DNA form, the CDR3 reads TGTGCCAGCACCATTAACGGGGGATCTGAAGCTTTCTTT. Its protein is CASTINGGSEAFF.

J is TRBJ1-2 and V is TRBV29-1; 9 nucleotides agree with TRBD1. Germline V gene data show CDR1 as SQVTM and CDR2 as ANQGSEA. The CDR3 contains 15 residues. The V and J ends lost 7 bases and 4 bases, in that order; junction bases with no gene match: 13. CDR3 residues: CSGIFSRDRAYGYTF. The CDR3 DNA is TGCAGCGGGATTTTCTCCCGGGACAGGGCCTATGGCTACACCTTC.

The chain is built from TRBV10-3 and TRBJ2-1, with 9 bases lining up with TRBD2. This CDR3 region has 16 residues. CDR1 is ENHRY, CDR2 SYGVKD, per germline. Trimming cost V 2 bases and J 7 bases; bases outside gene matches: 9. CDR3 DNA sequence: TGTGCCATCAGTGAGCGGGTTCTAGCGGGGTATAATGAGCAGTTCTTC. This gives the protein CAISERVLAGYNEQFF.